This TCR beta chain derives from a study of T cell repertoires in cytomegalovirus infection. Study-level information: Matching HLA type, along with CMV infection, was indicated by public TCR beta signatures. Findings and limits, study-wide: Summed frequency of public TCR beta families distinguished CMV carriers with the relevant HLA. Across the ex vivo response, the dominant clonotypes were HLA-C-restricted CMV-specific TCR beta clonotypes.

This clonotype has just a few counts. Its cognate antigen is unknown. Using its own MiXCR run on the reads, TCRdb lists one record per CDR3 protein. There are some 68,000 distinct CDR3 sequences in the sample; approximately 22% occur only once, and almost 80% lies in the top ten. Germline values: CDR1 MDHEN, CDR2 SYDVKM. V lost 5 bases and J lost 7; bases outside the gene matches: 7. The CDR3 is 15 residues long. The receptor comes from a human donor in good health (CMV status not recorded). Some clones in this sample may be carry-over from other donors' samples. The sequencing sample was made of PBMCs, sequenced either directly or after in vitro stimulation (not recorded which). The gene calls are TRBV28 and TRBJ1-4, with 10 bases fitting TRBD1. The CDR3 nucleotides are TGTGCCAGCAGTGAACGACAGGGGGCGCGTGAAAAACTGTTTTTT. Translation: CASSERQGAREKLFF.